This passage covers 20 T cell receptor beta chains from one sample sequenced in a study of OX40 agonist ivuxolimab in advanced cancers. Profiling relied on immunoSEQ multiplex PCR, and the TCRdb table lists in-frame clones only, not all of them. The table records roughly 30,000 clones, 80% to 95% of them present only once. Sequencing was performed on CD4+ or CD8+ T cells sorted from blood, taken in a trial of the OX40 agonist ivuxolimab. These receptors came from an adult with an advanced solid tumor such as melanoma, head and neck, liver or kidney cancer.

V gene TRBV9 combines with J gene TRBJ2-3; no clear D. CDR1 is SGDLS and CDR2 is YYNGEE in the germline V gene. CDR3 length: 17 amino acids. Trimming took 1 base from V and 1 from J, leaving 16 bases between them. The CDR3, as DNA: TGTGCCAGCAGCGTAAGAGGACGCACCGGAGGCACAGATACGCAGTATTTT. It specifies CASSVRGRTGGTDTQYF.

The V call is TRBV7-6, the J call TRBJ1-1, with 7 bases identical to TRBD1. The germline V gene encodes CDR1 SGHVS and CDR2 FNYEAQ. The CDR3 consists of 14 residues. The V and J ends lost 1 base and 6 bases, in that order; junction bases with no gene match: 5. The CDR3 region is CASSLVQGGAEAFF. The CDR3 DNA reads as TGTGCCAGCAGCTTAGTTCAGGGGGGCGCTGAAGCTTTCTTT.

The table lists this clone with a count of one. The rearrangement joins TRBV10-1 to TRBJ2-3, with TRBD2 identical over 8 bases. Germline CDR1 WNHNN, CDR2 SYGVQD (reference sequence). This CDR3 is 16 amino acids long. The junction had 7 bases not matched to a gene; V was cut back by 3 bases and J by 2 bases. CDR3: CASSEGRGGYTDTQYF. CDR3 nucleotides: TGCGCCAGCAGTGAAGGACGGGGGGGCTACACAGATACGCAGTATTTT.

The CDR3 DNA sequence: TGTGCCACACAGTCAGATACGCAGTATTTT. Translation: CATQSDTQYF. V and J are TRBV25-1 and TRBJ2-3; D is unresolved. The V end lost 10 bases, the J end lost 4 bases, and 6 bases lay between the germline ends. Germline assignment: CDR1 MGHDK and CDR2 SYGVNS. The CDR3 runs 10 residues.

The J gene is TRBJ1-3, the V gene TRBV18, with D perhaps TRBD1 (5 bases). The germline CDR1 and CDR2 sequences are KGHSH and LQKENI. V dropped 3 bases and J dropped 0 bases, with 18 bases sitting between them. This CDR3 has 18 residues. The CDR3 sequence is CASSPRGWIASSGNTIYF. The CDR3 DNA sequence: TGTGCCAGCTCACCCCGGGGGTGGATAGCGAGCTCTGGAAACACCATATATTTT.

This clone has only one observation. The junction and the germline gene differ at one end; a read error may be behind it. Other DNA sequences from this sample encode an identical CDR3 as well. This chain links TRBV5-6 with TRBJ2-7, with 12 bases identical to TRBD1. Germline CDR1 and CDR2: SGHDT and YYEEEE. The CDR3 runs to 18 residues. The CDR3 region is CASSQSRDRGQGGYEQYF. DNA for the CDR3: TGTGCTAGCAGCCAGTCCCGGGACAGGGGGCAGGGCGGCTACGAGCAGTACTTC.

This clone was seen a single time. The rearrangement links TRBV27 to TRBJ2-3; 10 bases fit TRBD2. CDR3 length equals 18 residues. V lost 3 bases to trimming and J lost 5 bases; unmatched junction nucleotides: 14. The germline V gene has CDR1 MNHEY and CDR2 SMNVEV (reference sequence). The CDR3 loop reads CASSLIERGGRGEDTQYF. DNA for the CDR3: TGTGCCAGCAGTTTGATCGAGCGGGGGGGCAGAGGGGAAGATACGCAGTATTTT.

The DNA of the CDR3 is TGTGCCAGCAGTGCACATACCGGGGAGCTGTTTTTT. It translates to CASSAHTGELFF. The V call is TRBV25-1, the J call TRBJ2-2; unclear D gene. The germline V gene has CDR1 MGHDK and CDR2 SYGVNS. The CDR3 spans 12 residues. The V end was cut by 4 bases, the J end by 5 bases, with 5 bases between. The full variable domain, with the rest looked up from reference TRBV25-1 and TRBJ2-2, is EADIYQTPRYLVIGTGKKITLECSQTMGHDKMYWYQQDPGMELHLIHYSYGVNSTEKGDLSSESTVSRIRTEHFPLTLESARPSHTSQYLCASSAHTGELFFGEGSRLTVL.

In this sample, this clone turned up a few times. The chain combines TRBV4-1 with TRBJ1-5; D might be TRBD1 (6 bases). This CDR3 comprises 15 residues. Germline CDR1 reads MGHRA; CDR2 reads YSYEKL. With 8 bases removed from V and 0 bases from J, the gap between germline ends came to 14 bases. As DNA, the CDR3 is TGCGCCAGCGCCGGGGGACAAACTAGCAATCAGCCCCAGCATTTT. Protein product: CASAGGQTSNQPQHF.

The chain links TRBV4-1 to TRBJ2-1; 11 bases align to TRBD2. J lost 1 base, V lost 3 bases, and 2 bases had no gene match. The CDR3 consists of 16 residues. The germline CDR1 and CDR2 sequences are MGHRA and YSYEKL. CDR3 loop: CASSQGLAVSYNEQFF. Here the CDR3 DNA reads TGCGCCAGCAGCCAGGGACTAGCGGTATCCTACAATGAGCAGTTCTTC.

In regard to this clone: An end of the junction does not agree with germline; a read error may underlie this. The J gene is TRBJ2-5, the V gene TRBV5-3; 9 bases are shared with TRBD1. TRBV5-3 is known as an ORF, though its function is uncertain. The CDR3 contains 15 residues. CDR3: CASSSGTGSPETQYF. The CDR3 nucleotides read TGTGCCAGCAGCTCTGGGACAGGGTCTCCGGAGACCCAGTACTTC.

CDR3 in amino acids: CASSYASGTPLQTQYF. Written as DNA, the CDR3 is TGTGCCAGCAGTTACGCGTCCGGGACACCACTCCAGACCCAGTACTTC. The chain has TRBV6-5 and TRBJ2-5, with D possibly matching TRBD1 (6 bases). Germline CDR1 MNHEY, CDR2 SVGAGI. The V end lost 2 bases, the J end lost 6 bases, and 19 bases lay between the germline ends. The CDR3 extends over 16 amino acids.

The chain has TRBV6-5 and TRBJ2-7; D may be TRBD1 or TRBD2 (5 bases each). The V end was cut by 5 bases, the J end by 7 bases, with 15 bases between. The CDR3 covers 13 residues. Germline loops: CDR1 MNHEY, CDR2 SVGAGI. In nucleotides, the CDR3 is TGTGCCAGCAGTAGCAGGGACGTGGGGGAGCAGTACTTC. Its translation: CASSSRDVGEQYF.

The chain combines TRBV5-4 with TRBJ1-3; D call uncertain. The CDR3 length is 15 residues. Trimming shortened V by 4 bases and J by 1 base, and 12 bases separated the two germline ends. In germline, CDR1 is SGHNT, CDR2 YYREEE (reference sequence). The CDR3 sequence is CASSQWTDSGNTIYF. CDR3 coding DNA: TGTGCCAGCAGCCAGTGGACGGATTCTGGAAACACCATATATTTT.

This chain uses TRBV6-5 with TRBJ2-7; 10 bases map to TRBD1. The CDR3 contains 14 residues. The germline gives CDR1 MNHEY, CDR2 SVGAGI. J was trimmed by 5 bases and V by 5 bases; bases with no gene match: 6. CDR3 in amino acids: CASSLRQGANEQYF. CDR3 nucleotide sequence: TGTGCCAGCAGTCTCCGACAGGGGGCCAACGAGCAGTACTTC.

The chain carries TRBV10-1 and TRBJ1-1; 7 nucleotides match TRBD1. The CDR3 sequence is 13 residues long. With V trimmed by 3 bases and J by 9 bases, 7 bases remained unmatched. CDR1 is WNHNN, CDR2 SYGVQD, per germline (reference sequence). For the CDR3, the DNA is TGCGCCAGCAGTGATCCGGGACAGCAAAAAGCTTTCTTT. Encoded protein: CASSDPGQQKAFF.

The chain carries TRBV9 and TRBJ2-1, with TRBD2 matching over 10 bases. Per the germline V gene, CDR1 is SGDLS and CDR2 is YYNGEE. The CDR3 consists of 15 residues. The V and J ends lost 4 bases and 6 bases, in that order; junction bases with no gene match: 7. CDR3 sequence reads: CASSRTSGTINEQFF. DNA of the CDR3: TGTGCCAGCAGCCGGACTAGCGGTACAATCAATGAGCAGTTCTTC.

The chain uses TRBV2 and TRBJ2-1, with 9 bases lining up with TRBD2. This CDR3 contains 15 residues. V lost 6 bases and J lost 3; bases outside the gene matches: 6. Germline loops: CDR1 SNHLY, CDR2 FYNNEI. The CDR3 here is CASRPGTSIYNEQFF. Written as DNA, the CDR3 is TGTGCCAGCAGACCCGGGACTAGCATCTACAATGAGCAGTTCTTC.

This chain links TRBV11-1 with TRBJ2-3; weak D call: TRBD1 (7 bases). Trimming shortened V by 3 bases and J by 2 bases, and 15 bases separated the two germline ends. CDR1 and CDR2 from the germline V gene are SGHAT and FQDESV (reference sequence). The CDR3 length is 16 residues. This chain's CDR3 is CASSLAQGGDTDTQYF. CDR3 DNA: TGTGCCAGCAGCTTGGCTCAGGGGGGAGACACAGATACGCAGTATTTT.

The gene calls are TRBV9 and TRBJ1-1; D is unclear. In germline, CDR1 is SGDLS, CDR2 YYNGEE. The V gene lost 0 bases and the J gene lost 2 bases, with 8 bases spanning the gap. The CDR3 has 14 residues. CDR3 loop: CASSVGRLNTEAFF. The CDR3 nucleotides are TGTGCCAGCAGCGTAGGACGATTAAACACTGAAGCTTTCTTT. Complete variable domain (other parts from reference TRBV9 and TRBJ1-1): DSGVTQTPKHLITATGQRVTLRCSPRSGDLSVYWYQQSLDQGLQFLIQYYNGEERAKGNILERFSAQQFPDLHSELNLSSLELGDSALYFCASSVGRLNTEAFFGQGTRLTVV.